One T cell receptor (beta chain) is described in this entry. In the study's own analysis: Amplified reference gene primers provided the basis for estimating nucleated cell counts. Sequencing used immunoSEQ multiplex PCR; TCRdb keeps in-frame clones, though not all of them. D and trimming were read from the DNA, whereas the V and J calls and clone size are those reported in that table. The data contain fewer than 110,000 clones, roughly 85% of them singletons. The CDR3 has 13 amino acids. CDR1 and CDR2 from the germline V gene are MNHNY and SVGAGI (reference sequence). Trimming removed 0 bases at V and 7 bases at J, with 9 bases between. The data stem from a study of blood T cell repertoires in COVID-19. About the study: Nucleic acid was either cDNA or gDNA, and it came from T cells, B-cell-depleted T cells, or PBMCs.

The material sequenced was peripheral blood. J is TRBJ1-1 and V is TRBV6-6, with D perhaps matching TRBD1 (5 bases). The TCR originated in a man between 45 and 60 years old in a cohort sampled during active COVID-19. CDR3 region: CASSYSTVLEAFF. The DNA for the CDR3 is TGTGCCAGCAGTTACTCGACAGTGCTTGAAGCTTTCTTT.